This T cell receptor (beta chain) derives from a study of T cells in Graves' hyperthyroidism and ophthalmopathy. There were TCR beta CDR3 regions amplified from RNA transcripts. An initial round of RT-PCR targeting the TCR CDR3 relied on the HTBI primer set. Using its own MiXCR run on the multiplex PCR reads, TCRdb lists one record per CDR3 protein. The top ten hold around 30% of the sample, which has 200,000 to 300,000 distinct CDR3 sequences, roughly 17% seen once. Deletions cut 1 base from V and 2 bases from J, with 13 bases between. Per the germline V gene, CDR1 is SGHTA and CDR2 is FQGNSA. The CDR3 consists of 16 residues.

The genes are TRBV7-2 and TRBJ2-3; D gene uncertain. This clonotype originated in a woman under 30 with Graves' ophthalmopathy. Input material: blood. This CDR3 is CASSLDVGVLTDTQYF. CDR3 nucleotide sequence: TGTGCCAGCAGCTTAGATGTGGGTGTTCTCACAGATACGCAGTATTTT.